This is a list of T cell receptor beta chains from one sample in a study of T cell repertoires in cytomegalovirus infection. TCRdb redid the calling of the reads with MiXCR, one entry per CDR3 protein. This table holds about 830,000 distinct CDR3 sequences, approximately 29% found once. These receptors' targets are unknown. This sample comprised cultured CD8+ T cells from PBMCs, obtained from culture after CMV antigen stimulation. Receptors were obtained from a human donor in good health (CMV status not recorded). Some clones in this sample may be carry-over from other donors' samples. CDR3s leave out the opening cysteine and the closing phenylalanine or tryptophan. The D gene is left open where the match is weak.

D: .; V: TRBV5-1; J: TRBJ2-3; CDR3: ASSLVRQTDTQY
D: TRBD1; V: TRBV7-1; J: TRBJ2-3; CDR3: ASSWKTGGPDTQY
D: .; V: TRBV7-6; J: TRBJ1-2; CDR3: ASSPLNYGYT
D: .; V: TRBV20-1; J: TRBJ1-2; CDR3: SARQTGYGYT
D: TRBD1; V: TRBV6-2/TRBV6-3; J: TRBJ1-1; CDR3: ASRLTGGEYTEAF
D: .; V: TRBV7-9; J: TRBJ2-3; CDR3: ASSLGSYTDTQY
D: TRBD2; V: TRBV7-9; J: TRBJ2-1; CDR3: ASISSGGNEQF
D: .; V: TRBV7-6; J: TRBJ2-1; CDR3: ASSFGGGPHNEQF
D: TRBD1; V: TRBV20-1; J: TRBJ2-7; CDR3: SASTGQTFYEQY
D: .; V: TRBV12-3/TRBV12-4; J: TRBJ1-2; CDR3: ASSLMGLDGNT
D: .; V: TRBV5-6; J: TRBJ2-3; CDR3: ASSLGGSDTDTQY
D: .; V: TRBV7-2; J: TRBJ2-2; CDR3: ASSSFEEGTGELF
D: .; V: TRBV7-9; J: TRBJ2-1; CDR3: ASRGGGSYNEQF
D: TRBD1; V: TRBV12-5; J: TRBJ1-5; CDR3: ASGQGVTQPQH
D: .; V: TRBV2; J: TRBJ2-2; CDR3: ASTAATDNTGELF
D: .; V: TRBV6-5; J: TRBJ1-2; CDR3: ASSYSIRGGYT
D: .; V: TRBV6-5; J: TRBJ1-4; CDR3: ASSYSGPVNEKLF
D: .; V: TRBV6-5; J: TRBJ2-1; CDR3: ASSYASSPAENLYNEQF
D: .; V: TRBV7-6; J: TRBJ1-1; CDR3: ASSLGTSEENTEAF
D: TRBD1; V: TRBV19; J: TRBJ1-1; CDR3: ASILPGGPRSEAF
D: TRBD1; V: TRBV20-1; J: TRBJ1-2; CDR3: SARTGRDYGYT
D: .; V: TRBV6-5; J: TRBJ2-7; CDR3: ASSYSIGAPHEQY
D: TRBD2; V: TRBV20-1; J: TRBJ2-1; CDR3: SARATSGGSMSSYNEQF
D: .; V: TRBV5-1; J: TRBJ1-2; CDR3: ASSGRTAHYGYT
D: .; V: TRBV27; J: TRBJ2-7; CDR3: ASSLSYGTLSYEQY
D: .; V: TRBV5-6; J: TRBJ2-1; CDR3: ASILGQFSYNEQF
D: .; V: TRBV27; J: TRBJ1-1; CDR3: ASSHPGAGDTEAF
D: .; V: TRBV6-6; J: TRBJ2-5; CDR3: ANTLGGLTETQY
D: .; V: TRBV10-3; J: TRBJ1-2; CDR3: AISESRPEQDGYT
D: .; V: TRBV19; J: TRBJ1-1; CDR3: ASSVVDTEAF
D: .; V: TRBV14; J: TRBJ1-2; CDR3: ASSRGRKFNYGYT
D: .; V: TRBV12-3/TRBV12-4; J: TRBJ1-1; CDR3: ATYRDLNTEAF
D: TRBD2; V: TRBV6-5; J: TRBJ2-1; CDR3: ASISTGTSGYNEQF
D: .; V: TRBV19; J: TRBJ1-3; CDR3: ASSILGYRGNTIY
D: .; V: TRBV7-6; J: TRBJ2-7; CDR3: ASSTLVGHPAPYEQY
D: .; V: TRBV15; J: TRBJ1-5; CDR3: ATSRDKGSYSNQPQH
D: .; V: TRBV6-8; J: TRBJ1-2; CDR3: ASSYTRGGDGYT
D: .; V: TRBV6-8; J: TRBJ1-1; CDR3: AGFEENTEAF
D: .; V: TRBV11-2; J: TRBJ2-1; CDR3: ASTRDSASRNEQF
D: .; V: TRBV12-3/TRBV12-4; J: TRBJ1-2; CDR3: ASSNGAFYGYT
D: TRBD1; V: TRBV5-3; J: TRBJ2-7; CDR3: ASSGTGASNEQY
D: TRBD2; V: TRBV27; J: TRBJ2-5; CDR3: ASSSGTTYPTGTQY
D: .; V: TRBV20-1; J: TRBJ2-1; CDR3: SALSVRRGEQF
D: TRBD2; V: TRBV5-1; J: TRBJ2-1; CDR3: ASIAGGASSYNEQF
D: .; V: TRBV7-2; J: TRBJ2-1; CDR3: ASSSLDRSSYNEQF